Listed here is a single T cell receptor beta chain. Its antigen is currently unknown. CDR3 length: 15 amino acids. V shed 11 bases and J shed 2 bases, with 19 bases lying between them. Germline values: CDR1 ENHRY, CDR2 SYGVKD. These data originate in a study of T cell repertoires in cytomegalovirus infection. Overall study context: Indications came from public TCR beta signatures; they pointed to CMV infection and to a matching HLA type.

Overall study results and limits: The ex vivo response was dominated by HLA-C-restricted CMV-specific TCR beta clonotypes.

A single record per CDR3 protein comes from TCRdb applying MiXCR to the reads. The sample lists about 260,000 distinct CDR3 sequences, roughly 13% occurring once. The chain carries TRBV10-3 and TRBJ1-5; D might be TRBD1 (5 bases). The specimen sequenced was PBMCs. The sequence was obtained from a human donor in good health (CMV status not recorded). Some clones in this sample may be carry-over from other donors' samples. CDR3 nucleotides: TGTGCCTCCTCCCCTGGGGGGGGGGGCAATCAGCCCCAGCATTTT. It is translated as CASSPGGGGNQPQHF.